A selection of T cell receptor beta chains follows, all from one sample in a study of CD8 T cells in ankylosing spondylitis. One entry per CDR3 protein results from TCRdb running MiXCR on the 5' RACE reads. The data contain about 400,000 distinct CDR3 sequences, around 22% of them singletons. Sequenced input: blood, either unsorted or a sorted T cell fraction (not recorded which). The receptor source for this set is a male donor with ankylosing spondylitis. Both conserved end residues are part of each CDR3. D genes are given only for firm matches. Not every row has a clone size; where given, it reads once, few, many or a size class.

DNA,CDR3,J,size,V,D
TGTGCCAGCAGCCAAACGGTTCTGGGCGAGACCCAGTACTTC,CASSQTVLGETQYF,TRBJ2-5,NA,TRBV3-1,NA
TGTGCCAGCAGTTTGCAGGGAAGAGCCGGATCCTACAATGAGCAGTTCTTC,CASSLQGRAGSYNEQFF,TRBJ2-1,few,TRBV28,NA
TGCAGTGCAAAAACTAGCGGGGGTTCCTACGAGCAGTACTTC,CSAKTSGGSYEQYF,TRBJ2-7,few,TRBV20-1,TRBD2
TGCAGTGCTGTCCCCGGGACAGGGCCTCAGCCCCAGCATTTT,CSAVPGTGPQPQHF,TRBJ1-5,few,TRBV20-1,TRBD1
TGTGCCAGCAGCTTAGCGCGCAGTCTGATTCAGTACTTC,CASSLARSLIQYF,TRBJ2-4,NA,TRBV11-1,NA
TGTGCCAGCAGTTTCCCAGCGGGGCGTTCCTACGAGCAGTACTTC,CASSFPAGRSYEQYF,TRBJ2-7,few,TRBV12-3/TRBV12-4,TRBD2
TGTGCCAGCACGGCGGGCCGACGAGATACGCAGTATTTT,CASTAGRRDTQYF,TRBJ2-3,NA,TRBV28,NA
TGTGCCAGCAGTTTACCCCGGGGGGAGCAGTACTTC,CASSLPRGEQYF,TRBJ2-7,NA,TRBV12-3/TRBV12-4,NA
TGTGCCAGCGATCGCGTCGGCAATCAGCCCCAGCATTTT,CASDRVGNQPQHF,TRBJ1-5,NA,TRBV6-1,NA
TGTGCCAGCAGGCTTGGAGCAGCCTACGAGCAGTACTTC,CASRLGAAYEQYF,TRBJ2-7,NA,TRBV12-3/TRBV12-4,NA
TGCAGTGCTAGTCACGTGGAATTAGCTTTCTTT,CSASHVELAFF,TRBJ1-1,NA,TRBV20-1,NA
TGTGCCAGCAGGATCCCCCAGGGAGGAGATACGCAGTATTTT,CASRIPQGGDTQYF,TRBJ2-3,few,TRBV28,NA
TGTGCCAGCAGCGTAGGGGTAGCGGGTGGCTCCTACAATGAGCAGTTCTTC,CASSVGVAGGSYNEQFF,TRBJ2-1,NA,TRBV9,TRBD2
TGTGCCAGCAGCCAAGGGACATCGGGAAATCAGCCCCAGCATTTT,CASSQGTSGNQPQHF,TRBJ1-5,few,TRBV4-2,NA
TGTGCCAGCTCACGCGAAAATCAGCCCCAGCATTTT,CASSRENQPQHF,TRBJ1-5,many,TRBV18,NA
TGTGCCAGCAGTTACGAGAACACTGAAGCTTTCTTT,CASSYENTEAFF,TRBJ1-1,NA,TRBV6-6,NA
TGTGCCAGCAGTTACTCGGGACAGGGGGGAGGCTCCTACGAGCAGTACTTC,CASSYSGQGGGSYEQYF,TRBJ2-7,few,TRBV6-5,TRBD1
TGCGCCAGCAGCCGCGTAGGGGCGGTTGGCACTGAAGCTTTCTTT,CASSRVGAVGTEAFF,TRBJ1-1,few,TRBV5-1,NA
TGTGCCACCACTGCGGACAGGCAGTACACTGAAGCTTTCTTT,CATTADRQYTEAFF,TRBJ1-1,NA,TRBV7-2,TRBD1
TGCAGCGGGGAGGCTAGCGGGAGGCCCCGAGAGACCCAGTACTTC,CSGEASGRPRETQYF,TRBJ2-5,NA,TRBV29-1,TRBD2
TGTGCCAGCAGCTTGTGGGGCGGCTATGGCTACACCTTC,CASSLWGGYGYTF,TRBJ1-2,few,TRBV5-6,NA
TGTGCCAGCAGTTCGAGCGGGAGGGTGGCAGATACGCAGTATTTT,CASSSSGRVADTQYF,TRBJ2-3,NA,TRBV6-5,TRBD2
TGTGCCAGCAGCTCCTCAGGGGATTCACCCCTCCACTTT,CASSSSGDSPLHF,TRBJ1-6,many,TRBV7-3,NA
TGCAGCGTTAGGTCAGGGGGTATCACAGATACGCAGTATTTT,CSVRSGGITDTQYF,TRBJ2-3,NA,TRBV29-1,TRBD1
TGTGCCAGCACTTCCTGGCGGCGGGAGGGCGGGTTAGCCAAAAACATTCAGTACTTC,CASTSWRREGGLAKNIQYF,TRBJ2-4,NA,TRBV7-8,TRBD2
TGTGCCAGCAGCCGCCGACTACAAGGGAGCACTGAAGCTTTCTTT,CASSRRLQGSTEAFF,TRBJ1-1,many,TRBV7-8,NA
TGCGCCAGCAGTCAATGTCGGGACAGGGTATACGAGCAGTACTTC,CASSQCRDRVYEQYF,TRBJ2-7,NA,TRBV23-1,TRBD1
TGTGCCTGTGGGGGAGATGTCGAGCAGTACTTC,CACGGDVEQYF,TRBJ2-7,few,TRBV30,NA
TGCAGTGCTGACATTACTCAAGCGGGAGTAGTAGATTATGAGCAGTTCTTC,CSADITQAGVVDYEQFF,TRBJ2-1,few,TRBV20-1,TRBD2
TGCAGTGCTCGGGGGAGACTGTACAATGAGCAGTTCTTC,CSARGRLYNEQFF,TRBJ2-1,few,TRBV20-1,NA
TGCAGTGCTAGTTCTGTGTCTGGAAACACCATATATTTT,CSASSVSGNTIYF,TRBJ1-3,few,TRBV20-1,NA
TGCAGCGTTGGCTCTAGCAATCAGCCCCAGCATTTT,CSVGSSNQPQHF,TRBJ1-5,many,TRBV29-1,NA
TGTGCCAGCAGCTTATCAGGAGAGGGTACCGAGCAGTACTTC,CASSLSGEGTEQYF,TRBJ2-7,few,TRBV11-2,NA
TGCGCCAGCAGCTTGGTTAGCGGGAGCGTCGAGCAGTACTTC,CASSLVSGSVEQYF,TRBJ2-7,NA,TRBV5-1,TRBD2
TGTGCCAGCAGTTTAACAGGGTACGAGGGCGAGCAGTACTTC,CASSLTGYEGEQYF,TRBJ2-7,NA,TRBV25-1,NA
TGTGCCAGCAGCTTATTGGCGGATCCCGCTCAAGAGACCCAGTACTTC,CASSLLADPAQETQYF,TRBJ2-5,few,TRBV7-9,NA
TGTGCCTCCCAATCAGCACCCGGTTACACTGAAGCTTTCTTT,CASQSAPGYTEAFF,TRBJ1-1,NA,TRBV30,NA
TGTGCCAGCAGCCGACAGCAGGGGAACACTGAAGCTTTCTTT,CASSRQQGNTEAFF,TRBJ1-1,NA,TRBV7-9,NA
TGCAGTGCTAGAGAAAGCGGGAGGGGCTACGAGCAGTACTTC,CSARESGRGYEQYF,TRBJ2-7,NA,TRBV20-1,TRBD2
TGCAGCGTTGGAGGCGGGAGGGCTCGCGAGCAGTACTTC,CSVGGGRAREQYF,TRBJ2-7,many,TRBV29-1,TRBD2
TGCGCCAGCAGCCCGCGATCCGGGACATTTAACGACGAGCAGTACTTC,CASSPRSGTFNDEQYF,TRBJ2-7,NA,TRBV5-1,NA
TGCAGTGCTAGGGGCAACTCCTATAATTCACCCCTCCACTTT,CSARGNSYNSPLHF,TRBJ1-6,few,TRBV20-1,NA
TGTGCCAGCAGTTTACTACAGGGGGAGCAGTTCTTC,CASSLLQGEQFF,TRBJ2-1,many,TRBV12-3/TRBV12-4,TRBD1
TGTGCCAGCAGCCCAGCGGGGGGGACCGGGAAGGCTTTCTTT,CASSPAGGTGKAFF,TRBJ1-1,NA,TRBV14,NA
TGCAGTGCTAGGACCGGGACAGGGCGAGACAATGAGCAGTTCTTC,CSARTGTGRDNEQFF,TRBJ2-1,NA,TRBV20-1,TRBD1
TGTGCCAGCAGTGATGGCTATCCTTACTACGAGCAGTACTTC,CASSDGYPYYEQYF,TRBJ2-7,few,TRBV6-1,NA
TGTGCCAGCAGCGACAGGGATTCCTACGGGCAGTACTTC,CASSDRDSYGQYF,TRBJ2-7,NA,TRBV27,TRBD1
TGTGCCAGCAGCGAGGCTTCGGGACTAGCGGTTAACACCGGGGAGCTGTTTTTT,CASSEASGLAVNTGELFF,TRBJ2-2,NA,TRBV7-8,TRBD2
TGTGCCAGCAGCCAAGATGCGGGAGGTCGGGCAGCTTTCTTT,CASSQDAGGRAAFF,TRBJ1-1,NA,TRBV3-1,NA
TGTGCCAGCACGTCGAACAATGAGCAGTTCTTC,CASTSNNEQFF,TRBJ2-1,NA,TRBV28,NA
TGTGCCAGCAGTGAAGCGCTTTCAGGGGTTCAGCCCCAGCATTTT,CASSEALSGVQPQHF,TRBJ1-5,once,TRBV2,NA